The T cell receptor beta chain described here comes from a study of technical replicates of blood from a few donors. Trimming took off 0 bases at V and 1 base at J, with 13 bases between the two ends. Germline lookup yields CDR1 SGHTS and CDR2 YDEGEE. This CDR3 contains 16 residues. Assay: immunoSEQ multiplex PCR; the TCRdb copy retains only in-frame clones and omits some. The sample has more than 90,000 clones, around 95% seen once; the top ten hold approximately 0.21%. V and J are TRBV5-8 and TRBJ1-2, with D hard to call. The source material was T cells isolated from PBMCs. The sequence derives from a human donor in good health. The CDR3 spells CASSLDSGILNYGYTF. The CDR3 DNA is TGTGCCAGCAGCTTGGATTCCGGGATACTTAACTATGGCTACACCTTC.